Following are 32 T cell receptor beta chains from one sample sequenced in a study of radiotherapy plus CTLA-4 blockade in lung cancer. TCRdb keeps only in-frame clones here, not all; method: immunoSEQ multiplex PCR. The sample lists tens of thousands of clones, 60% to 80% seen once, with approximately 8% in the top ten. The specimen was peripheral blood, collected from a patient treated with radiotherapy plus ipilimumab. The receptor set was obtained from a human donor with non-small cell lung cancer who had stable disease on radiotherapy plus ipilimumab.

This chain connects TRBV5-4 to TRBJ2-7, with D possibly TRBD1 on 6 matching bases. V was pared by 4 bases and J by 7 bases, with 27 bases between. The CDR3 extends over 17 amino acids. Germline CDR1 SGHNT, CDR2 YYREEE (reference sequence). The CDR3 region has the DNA TGTGCCAGCAGCCCCCCTACCGGGACAACCATCATCAATGAGCAGTACTTC. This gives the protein CASSPPTGTTIINEQYF.

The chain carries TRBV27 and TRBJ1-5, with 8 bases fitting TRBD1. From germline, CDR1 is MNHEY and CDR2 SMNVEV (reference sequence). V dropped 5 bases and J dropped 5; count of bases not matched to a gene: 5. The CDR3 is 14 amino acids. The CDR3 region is CASSVTGEDQPQHF. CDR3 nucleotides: TGTGCCAGCAGTGTGACAGGGGAGGATCAGCCCCAGCATTTT.

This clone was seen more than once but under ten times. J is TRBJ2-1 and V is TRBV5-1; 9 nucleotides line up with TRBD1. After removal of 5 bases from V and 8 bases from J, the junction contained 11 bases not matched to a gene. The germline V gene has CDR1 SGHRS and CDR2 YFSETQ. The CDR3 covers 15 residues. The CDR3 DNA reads TGCGCCAGCAGGGGCGGACAGGGGTTTCGTTATGAGCAGTTCTTC. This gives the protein CASRGGQGFRYEQFF.

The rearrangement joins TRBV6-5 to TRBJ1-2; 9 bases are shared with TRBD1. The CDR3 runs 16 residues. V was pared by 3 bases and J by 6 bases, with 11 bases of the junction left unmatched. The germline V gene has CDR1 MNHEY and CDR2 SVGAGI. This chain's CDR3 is CASSYNTGGAWDGYTF. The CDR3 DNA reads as TGTGCCAGCAGTTATAACACAGGGGGCGCGTGGGATGGCTACACCTTC.

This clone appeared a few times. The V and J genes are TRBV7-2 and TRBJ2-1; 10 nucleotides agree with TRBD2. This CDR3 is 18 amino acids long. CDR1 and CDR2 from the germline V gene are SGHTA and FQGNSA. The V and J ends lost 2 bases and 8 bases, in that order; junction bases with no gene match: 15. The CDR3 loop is CASSLTAGGVMILDEQFF. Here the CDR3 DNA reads TGTGCCAGCAGCTTAACAGCGGGGGGGGTTATGATCTTGGATGAGCAGTTCTTC.

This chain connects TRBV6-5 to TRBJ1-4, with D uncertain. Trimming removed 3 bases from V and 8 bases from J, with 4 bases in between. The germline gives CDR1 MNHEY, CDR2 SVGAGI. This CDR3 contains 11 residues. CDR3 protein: CASSYREKLFF. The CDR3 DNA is TGTGCCAGCAGTTATCGGGAAAAACTGTTTTTT.

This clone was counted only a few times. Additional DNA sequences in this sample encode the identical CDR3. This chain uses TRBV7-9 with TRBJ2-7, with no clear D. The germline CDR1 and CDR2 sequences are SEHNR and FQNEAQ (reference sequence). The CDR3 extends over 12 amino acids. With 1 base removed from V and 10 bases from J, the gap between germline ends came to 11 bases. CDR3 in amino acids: CASSLVVGEQYF. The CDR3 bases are TGTGCCAGCAGCTTAGTTGTAGGCGAACAGTACTTC.

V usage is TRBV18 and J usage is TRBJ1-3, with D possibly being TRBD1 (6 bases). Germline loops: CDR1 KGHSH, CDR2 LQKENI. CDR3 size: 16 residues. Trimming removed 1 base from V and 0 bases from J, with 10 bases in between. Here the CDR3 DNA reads TGTGCCAGCTCACCACAAGAGGGGGGCTCTGGAAACACCATATATTTT. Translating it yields CASSPQEGGSGNTIYF.

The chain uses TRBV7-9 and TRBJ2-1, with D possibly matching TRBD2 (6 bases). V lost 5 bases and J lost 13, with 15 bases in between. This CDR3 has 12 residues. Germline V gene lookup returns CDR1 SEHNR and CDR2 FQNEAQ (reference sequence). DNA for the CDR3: TGTGCCAGCAGCGGACGACTAGTCCCTCAGTTCTTC. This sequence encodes CASSGRLVPQFF.

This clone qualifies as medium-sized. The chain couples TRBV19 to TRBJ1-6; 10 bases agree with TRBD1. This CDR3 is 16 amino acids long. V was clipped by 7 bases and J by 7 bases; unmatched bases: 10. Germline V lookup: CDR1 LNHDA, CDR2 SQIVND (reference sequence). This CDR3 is CASTPGGTGANSPLHF. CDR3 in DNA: TGTGCCAGTACCCCCGGGGGGACAGGGGCCAATTCACCCCTCCACTTT.

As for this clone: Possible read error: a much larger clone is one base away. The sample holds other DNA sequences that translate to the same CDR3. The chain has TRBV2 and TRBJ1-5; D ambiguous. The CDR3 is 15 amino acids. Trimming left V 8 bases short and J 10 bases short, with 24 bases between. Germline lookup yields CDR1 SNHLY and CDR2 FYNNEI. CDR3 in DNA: TGTGCCAGCCGTCCAAGGGAAGGCAGGATCCACCCCCAGCATTTT. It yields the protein CASRPREGRIHPQHF.

The CDR3 bases are TGTGCCTGGAGTTATCGGCAGGGTGTAGTCGGTCAGCCCCAGCATTTT. It yields the protein CAWSYRQGVVGQPQHF. The chain carries TRBV30 and TRBJ1-5, with TRBD1 as a possible D gene (5 bases). With 2 bases removed from V and 6 bases from J, the gap between germline ends came to 20 bases. Germline assignment: CDR1 GTSNPN and CDR2 SVGIG (reference sequence). The CDR3 length is 16 residues.

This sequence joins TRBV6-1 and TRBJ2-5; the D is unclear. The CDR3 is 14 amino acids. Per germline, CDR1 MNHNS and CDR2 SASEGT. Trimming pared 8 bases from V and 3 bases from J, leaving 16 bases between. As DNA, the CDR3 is TGTGCCAGCGACCCTTACGGGCCCAAAGAGACCCAGTACTTC. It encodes CASDPYGPKETQYF.

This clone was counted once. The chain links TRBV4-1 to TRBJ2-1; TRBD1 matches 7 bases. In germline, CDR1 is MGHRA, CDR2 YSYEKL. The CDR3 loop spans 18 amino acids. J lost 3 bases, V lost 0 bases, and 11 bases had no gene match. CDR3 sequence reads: CASSQDIATGNRYNEQFF. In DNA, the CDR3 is TGCGCCAGCAGCCAAGATATAGCGACAGGGAATCGCTACAATGAGCAGTTCTTC.

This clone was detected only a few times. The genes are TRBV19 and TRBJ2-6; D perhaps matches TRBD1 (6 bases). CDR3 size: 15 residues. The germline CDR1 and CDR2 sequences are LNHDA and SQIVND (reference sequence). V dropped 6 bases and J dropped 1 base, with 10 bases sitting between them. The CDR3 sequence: CASSGQISGANVLTF. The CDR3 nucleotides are TGTGCCAGTAGCGGACAGATTTCTGGGGCCAACGTCCTGACTTTC.

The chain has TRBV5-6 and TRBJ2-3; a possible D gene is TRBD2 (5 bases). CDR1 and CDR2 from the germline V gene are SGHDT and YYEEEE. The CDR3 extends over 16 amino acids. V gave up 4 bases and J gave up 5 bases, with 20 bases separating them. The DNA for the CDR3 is TGTGCCAGCAGCGGCCTATCGGGGTTTGAGGAAGATACGCAGTATTTT. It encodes CASSGLSGFEEDTQYF.

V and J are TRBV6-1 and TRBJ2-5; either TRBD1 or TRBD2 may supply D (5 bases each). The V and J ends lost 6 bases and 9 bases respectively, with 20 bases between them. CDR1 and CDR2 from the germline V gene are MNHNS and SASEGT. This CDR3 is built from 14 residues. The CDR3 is CASSGAASFGAQYF. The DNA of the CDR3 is TGTGCCAGCAGCGGGGCAGCCAGCTTTGGGGCCCAGTACTTC.

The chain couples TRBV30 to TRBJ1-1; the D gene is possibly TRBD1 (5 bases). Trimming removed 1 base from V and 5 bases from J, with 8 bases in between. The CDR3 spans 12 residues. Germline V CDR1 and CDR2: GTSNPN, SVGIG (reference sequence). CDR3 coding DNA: TGTGCCTGGAGTGAGGGGAGGACTGAAGCTTTCTTT. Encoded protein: CAWSEGRTEAFF. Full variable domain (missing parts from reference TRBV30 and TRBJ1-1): SQTIHQWPATLVQPVGSPLSLECTVEGTSNPNLYWYRQAAGRGLQLLFYSVGIGQISSEVPQNLSASRPQDRQFILSSKKLLLSDSGFYLCAWSEGRTEAFFGQGTRLTVV.

DNA of the CDR3: TGTGCCAGCAGTTCGGGTCACGAGCAGTACGTC. It yields the protein CASSSGHEQYV. The chain uses TRBV27 and TRBJ2-7; D gene unclear. The CDR3 spans 11 residues. Germline CDR1 and CDR2: MNHEY and SMNVEV (reference sequence). V was clipped by 4 bases and J by 5 bases, with 6 bases between them.

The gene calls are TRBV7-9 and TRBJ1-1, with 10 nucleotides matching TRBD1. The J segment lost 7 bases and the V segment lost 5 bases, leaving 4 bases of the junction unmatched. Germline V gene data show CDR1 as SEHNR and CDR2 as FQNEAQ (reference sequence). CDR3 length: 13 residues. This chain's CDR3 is CASSTRDRGEAFF. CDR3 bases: TGTGCCAGCAGCACAAGGGACAGGGGTGAAGCTTTCTTT.

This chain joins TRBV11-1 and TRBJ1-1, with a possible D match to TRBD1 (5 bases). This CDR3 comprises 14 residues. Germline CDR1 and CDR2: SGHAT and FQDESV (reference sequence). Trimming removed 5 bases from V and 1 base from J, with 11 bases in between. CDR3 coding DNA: TGTGCCAGCAGCGAGCAGGGAGGGAACACTGAAGCTTTCTTT. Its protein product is CASSEQGGNTEAFF.

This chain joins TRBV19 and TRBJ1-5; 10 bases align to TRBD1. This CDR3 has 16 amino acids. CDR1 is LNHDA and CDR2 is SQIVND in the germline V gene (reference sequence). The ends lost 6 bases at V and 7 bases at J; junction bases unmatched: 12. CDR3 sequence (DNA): TGTGCCAGTAGGAGTCAACGACAGGGGGCCGGGCAGCCCCAGCATTTT. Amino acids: CASRSQRQGAGQPQHF.

The CDR3 sequence is CASSSLRGRGSGNTIYF. The CDR3 DNA reads as TGTGCCAGCAGTTCCCTCAGGGGCAGGGGAAGTGGAAACACCATATATTTT. V is TRBV27 and J is TRBJ1-3, with D maybe TRBD1 (6 bases). The germline gives CDR1 MNHEY, CDR2 SMNVEV (reference sequence). The CDR3 extends over 17 amino acids. Trimming stripped 4 bases from V and 3 bases from J, with 19 bases between.

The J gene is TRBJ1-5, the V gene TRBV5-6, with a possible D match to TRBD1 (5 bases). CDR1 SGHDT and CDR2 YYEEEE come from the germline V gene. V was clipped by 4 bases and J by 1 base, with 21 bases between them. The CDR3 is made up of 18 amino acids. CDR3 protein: CASSHRDGEGLSNQPQHF. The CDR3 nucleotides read TGTGCCAGCAGCCACCGGGACGGCGAGGGGCTAAGCAATCAGCCCCAGCATTTT.

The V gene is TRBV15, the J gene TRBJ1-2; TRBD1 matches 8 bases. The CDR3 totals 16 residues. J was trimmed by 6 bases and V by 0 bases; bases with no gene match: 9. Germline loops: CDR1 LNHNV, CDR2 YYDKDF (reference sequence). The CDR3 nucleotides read TGTGCCACCAGCAGAGATCTAGCGCAGGGGGCGGATGGCTACACCTTC. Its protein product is CATSRDLAQGADGYTF.

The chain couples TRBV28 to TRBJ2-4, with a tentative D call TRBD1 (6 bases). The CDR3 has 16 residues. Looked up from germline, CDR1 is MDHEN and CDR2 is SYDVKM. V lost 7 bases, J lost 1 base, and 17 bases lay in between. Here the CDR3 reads CASIPSVGAAKNIQYF. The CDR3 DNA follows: TGTGCCAGCATCCCCTCGGTGGGGGCTGCCAAAAACATTCAGTACTTC.

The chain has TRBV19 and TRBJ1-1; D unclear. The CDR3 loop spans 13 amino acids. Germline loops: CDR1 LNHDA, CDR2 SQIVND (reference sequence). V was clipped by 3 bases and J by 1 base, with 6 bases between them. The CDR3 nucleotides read TGTGCCAGTAGTATGCAGCAGAACACTGAAGCTTTCTTT. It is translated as CASSMQQNTEAFF.

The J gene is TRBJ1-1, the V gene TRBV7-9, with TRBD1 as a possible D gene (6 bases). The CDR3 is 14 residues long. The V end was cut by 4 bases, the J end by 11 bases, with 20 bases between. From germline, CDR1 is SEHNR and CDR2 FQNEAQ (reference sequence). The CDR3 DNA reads TGTGCCAGCAGCTATAGCACAGGGTATGGAGAGGCTTTCTTT. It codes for CASSYSTGYGEAFF.

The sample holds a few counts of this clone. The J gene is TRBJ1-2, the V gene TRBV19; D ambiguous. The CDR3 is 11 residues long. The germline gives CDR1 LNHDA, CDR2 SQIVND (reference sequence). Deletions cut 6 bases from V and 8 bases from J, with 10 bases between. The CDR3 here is CASSQDGGYTF. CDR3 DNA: TGTGCCAGTAGCCAAGATGGGGGCTACACCTTC.

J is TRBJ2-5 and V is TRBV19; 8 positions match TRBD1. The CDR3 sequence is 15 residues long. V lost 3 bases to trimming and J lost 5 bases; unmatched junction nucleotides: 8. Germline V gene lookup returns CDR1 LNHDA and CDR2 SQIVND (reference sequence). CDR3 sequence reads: CASSIMTGVVETQYF. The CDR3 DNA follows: TGTGCCAGTAGTATCATGACAGGGGTAGTTGAGACCCAGTACTTC. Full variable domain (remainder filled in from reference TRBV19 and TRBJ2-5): DGGITQSPKYLFRKEGQNVTLSCEQNLNHDAMYWYRQDPGQGLRLIYYSQIVNDFQKGDIAEGYSVSREKKESFPLTVTSAQKNPTAFYLCASSIMTGVVETQYFGPGTRLLVL.

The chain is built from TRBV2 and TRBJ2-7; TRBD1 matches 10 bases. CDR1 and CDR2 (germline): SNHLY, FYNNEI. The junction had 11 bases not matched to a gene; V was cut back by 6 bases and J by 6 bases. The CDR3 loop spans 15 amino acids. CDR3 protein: CASSGSTGGPGEQYF. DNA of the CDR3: TGTGCCAGCAGCGGATCGACAGGGGGCCCCGGCGAGCAGTACTTC. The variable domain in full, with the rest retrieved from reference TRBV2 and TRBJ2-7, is EPEVTQTPSHQVTQMGQEVILRCVPISNHLYFYWYRQILGQKVEFLVSFYNNEISEKSEIFDDQFSVERPDGSNFTLKIRSTKLEDSAMYFCASSGSTGGPGEQYFGPGTRLTVT.

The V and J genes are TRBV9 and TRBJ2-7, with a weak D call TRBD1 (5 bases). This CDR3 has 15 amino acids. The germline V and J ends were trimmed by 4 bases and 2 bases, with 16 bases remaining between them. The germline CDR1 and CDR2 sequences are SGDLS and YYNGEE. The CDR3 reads CASSLGAGNTYEQYV. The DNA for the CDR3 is TGTGCCAGCAGCCTTGGGGCAGGCAATACCTACGAGCAGTACGTC.